This T cell receptor (beta chain) is drawn from a study of shared clonotypes between healthy human individuals. Across the whole study: A couple of women and three men aged 18 to 49 made up the donors.

Sequencing was performed with immunoSEQ multiplex PCR; in TCRdb, only in-frame clones are kept and a portion is missing. The data show 100,000 to 120,000 clones, approximately 70% seen once. Overall study results and limits: The small donor group covered limited genetic and exposure diversity.

This clone has only one observation. Antigen specificity is unknown. There were only Caucasian adults among the donors, and all lived in Nashville, Tennessee. The sequenced sample was memory CD8+ T cells sorted from blood. Indicated subset: CD45RO+ cells pooled with CCR7-negative TemRA cells. This TCR derives from a woman in her 30s in good health.

CDR3 sequence reads: CASSFSATYEQYF. The CDR3 region has the DNA TGTGCCAGCAGTTTTTCCGCGACCTACGAGCAGTACTTC. This sequence joins TRBV28 and TRBJ2-7; the D is unclear. Germline values: CDR1 MDHEN, CDR2 SYDVKM. The CDR3 sequence is 13 residues long. V was trimmed by 3 bases and J by 2 bases, leaving 8 bases between them.